These 28 T cell receptor beta chains share one sample of origin, sequenced in a study of PD-1 blockade in classical Hodgkin lymphoma. This table comes from immunoSEQ multiplex PCR, and its TCRdb copy is limited to in-frame clones, with some not included. The sample lists about 21,000 clones; 73% were seen once. Relapses following autologous stem cell transplantation were seen in all patients, with brentuximab vedotin exposure varying. Sequencing used peripheral blood mononuclear cells (PBMCs), obtained before the second cycle of nivolumab. The receptors stem from a human donor with classical Hodgkin lymphoma.

This clone was counted between two and nine times. This chain connects TRBV4-1 to TRBJ2-1; 9 bases are shared with TRBD2. There are 18 residues in the CDR3. V lost 4 bases, J lost 2 bases, and 12 bases stayed unmatched. Germline V gene data show CDR1 as MGHRA and CDR2 as YSYEKL. The DNA for the CDR3 is TGCGCCAGCAGCCCAGCCCCGCAGAGCGGGAGGACCTACAATGAGCAGTTCTTC. Translating it yields CASSPAPQSGRTYNEQFF.

The chain is built from TRBV18 and TRBJ1-5; 7 nucleotides line up with TRBD1. Germline V gene sequence: CDR1 KGHSH, CDR2 LQKENI. The CDR3 contains 18 residues. The trim removed 5 bases at V and 5 bases at J, leaving 18 bases unmatched. Written as DNA, the CDR3 is TGTGCCAGCTCATCCAGGCCTCTTACAGGGGACGGCCATCAGCCCCAGCATTTT. Protein product: CASSSRPLTGDGHQPQHF.

This clone has only a few counts. The chain joins TRBV19 to TRBJ2-3; 9 nucleotides line up with TRBD1. Germline CDR1 is LNHDA and CDR2 is SQIVND (reference sequence). The CDR3 loop spans 16 amino acids. V lost 5 bases to trimming and J lost 2 bases; unmatched junction nucleotides: 8. The CDR3 sequence: CASSSYGTGNTDTQYF. CDR3 coding DNA: TGTGCCAGTAGTTCGTACGGGACAGGGAACACAGATACGCAGTATTTT.

The genes are TRBV2 and TRBJ2-7; no clear D gene. Germline CDR1 and CDR2: SNHLY and FYNNEI. V was cut by 9 bases and J by 3 bases, with 15 bases left in between. There are 13 residues in the CDR3. CDR3 residues: CASLVGTDYEQYF. The CDR3 DNA is TGTGCCAGTCTAGTAGGAACCGACTACGAGCAGTACTTC.

V gene TRBV6-5 combines with J gene TRBJ2-2; D perhaps matches TRBD2 (6 bases). Trimming stripped 2 bases from V and 1 base from J, with 11 bases between. CDR1 MNHEY and CDR2 SVGAGI come from the germline V gene. The CDR3 contains 16 residues. This chain's CDR3 is CASSYGLAVNTGELFF. CDR3 sequence (DNA): TGTGCCAGCAGTTACGGGTTAGCGGTGAACACCGGGGAGCTGTTTTTT.

This rearrangement joins TRBV7-9 to TRBJ1-2; no clear D. Germline assignment: CDR1 SEHNR and CDR2 FQNEAQ (reference sequence). V was cut by 5 bases and J by 0 bases, with 7 bases left in between. This CDR3 has 13 amino acids. The DNA for the CDR3 is TGTGCCAGCAGCCCGTCAGCTAACTATGGCTACACCTTC. Translated, it gives CASSPSANYGYTF.

This clone showed up just once. The genes are TRBV11-2 and TRBJ1-2; TRBD1 might be the D (6 bases). Germline V gives CDR1 SGHAT, CDR2 FQNNGV. The length of the CDR3 is 14 residues. V shed 0 bases and J shed 7 bases, with 12 bases lying between them. The CDR3 nucleotides are TGTGCCAGCAGCTTAGACAACAGGGTGGGTGGCTACACCTTC. This sequence encodes CASSLDNRVGGYTF. Supplemented by reference TRBV11-2 and TRBJ1-2, the full variable domain reads EAGVAQSPRYKIIEKRQSVAFWCNPISGHATLYWYQQILGQGPKLLIQFQNNGVVDDSQLPKDRFSAERLKGVDSTLKIQPAKLEDSAVYLCASSLDNRVGGYTFGSGTRLTVV.

This CDR3 reads CASSLAGTGGEQYF. CDR3 DNA sequence: TGTGCCAGCAGCTTAGCCGGGACAGGGGGCGAGCAGTACTTC. This chain connects TRBV11-2 to TRBJ2-7; TRBD1 matches 11 bases. Germline V gives CDR1 SGHAT, CDR2 FQNNGV. The V segment lost 1 base and the J segment 6 bases; nucleotides outside the gene matches: 2. The CDR3 runs 14 residues. The full variable domain, completed using reference TRBV11-2 and TRBJ2-7, is EAGVAQSPRYKIIEKRQSVAFWCNPISGHATLYWYQQILGQGPKLLIQFQNNGVVDDSQLPKDRFSAERLKGVDSTLKIQPAKLEDSAVYLCASSLAGTGGEQYFGPGTRLTVT.

V and J are TRBV2 and TRBJ2-5; 9 bases match TRBD2. Germline CDR1 SNHLY, CDR2 FYNNEI. The ends lost 4 bases at V and 3 bases at J; junction bases unmatched: 0. The CDR3 runs to 13 residues. CDR3 in DNA: TGTGCCAGCAGTGCTAGCGGGAAAGAGACCCAGTACTTC. This translates into CASSASGKETQYF.

This sequence joins TRBV28 and TRBJ1-2, with 10 bases fitting TRBD1. Germline V gene lookup returns CDR1 MDHEN and CDR2 SYDVKM. The CDR3 consists of 18 residues. The junction had 20 bases not matched to a gene; V was cut back by 6 bases and J by 7 bases. The CDR3 DNA reads as TGTGCCAGCAGCACTTGGACAGGGGGATCTGTTTCCTACTTTGGCTACACCTTC. The encoded protein is CASSTWTGGSVSYFGYTF.

The CDR3 protein is CASRLTGGASYEQYF. The CDR3 DNA sequence: TGTGCCAGCAGATTGACAGGGGGCGCCTCCTACGAGCAGTACTTC. This sequence joins TRBV6-5 and TRBJ2-7, with 10 positions matching TRBD1. Trimming removed 6 bases from V and 0 bases from J; junction bases left unmatched: 5. Germline loops: CDR1 MNHEY, CDR2 SVGAGI. The CDR3 length is 15 residues.

This rearrangement joins TRBV6-9 to TRBJ1-2; 7 bases are a match to TRBD1. The V gene's germline CDR1 is MNHGY and CDR2 SVAAGI. V gave up 5 bases and J gave up 3 bases; unmatched junction bases: 9. The CDR3 length is 15 residues. This chain's CDR3 is CASSAQTGTHYGYTF. The DNA of the CDR3 is TGTGCCAGCAGTGCCCAGACAGGGACACACTATGGCTACACCTTC.

The chain uses TRBV7-9 and TRBJ2-5; 7 nucleotides agree with TRBD1. The CDR3 totals 16 residues. The V gene's germline CDR1 is SEHNR and CDR2 FQNEAQ (reference sequence). The J segment lost 2 bases and the V segment lost 5 bases, leaving 11 bases of the junction unmatched. In DNA form, the CDR3 reads TGTGCCAGCAGCAGACCGACAGGGAGCTCACAAGAGACCCAGTACTTC. Its translation: CASSRPTGSSQETQYF.

This sequence joins TRBV29-1 and TRBJ2-6; unclear D gene. The CDR3 totals 13 residues. Germline V CDR1 and CDR2: SQVTM, ANQGSEA. V lost 4 bases, J lost 0 bases, and 4 bases lay in between. The CDR3, as DNA: TGCAGCGTTGCAGGCTCTGGGGCCAACGTCCTGACTTTC. It encodes CSVAGSGANVLTF.

The V gene is TRBV20-1, the J gene TRBJ2-2, with D possibly being TRBD1 (6 bases). The CDR3 contains 11 residues. Germline CDR1 reads DFQATT; CDR2 reads SNEGSKA (reference sequence). V was shortened by 5 bases and J by 9 bases, with 10 bases between the two germline ends. The CDR3 region is CSALQGRELFF. CDR3 nucleotides: TGCAGTGCTCTACAGGGCCGGGAGCTGTTTTTT.

The chain couples TRBV6-1 to TRBJ2-1; 12 bases agree with TRBD2. Germline V gives CDR1 MNHNS, CDR2 SASEGT. The V segment lost 6 bases and the J segment 8 bases; nucleotides outside the gene matches: 8. This CDR3 is 15 amino acids long. The CDR3 here is CASRIPGLAGDEQFF. The CDR3 region has the DNA TGTGCCAGCAGAATACCGGGACTAGCGGGTGATGAGCAGTTCTTC.

The genes are TRBV4-1 and TRBJ2-2; 8 nucleotides agree with TRBD1. There are 15 residues in the CDR3. With 4 bases clipped from V and 6 bases from J, the junction kept 7 bases outside the gene matches. Germline CDR1 is MGHRA and CDR2 is YSYEKL. The CDR3 spells CASSRGQGIPGELFF. The CDR3 coding sequence is TGCGCCAGCAGCCGAGGACAGGGTATTCCCGGGGAGCTGTTTTTT.

The J gene is TRBJ2-3, the V gene TRBV2, with D possibly TRBD1 on 5 matching bases. Looked up from germline, CDR1 is SNHLY and CDR2 is FYNNEI. Trimming cost V 6 bases and J 0 bases, with 10 bases left between them. The CDR3 is made up of 14 amino acids. CDR3 loop: CASRDRQSTDTQYF. CDR3 nucleotides: TGTGCCAGCAGGGACCGACAGAGCACAGATACGCAGTATTTT.

This sequence joins TRBV27 and TRBJ2-1; D gene unclear. Looked up from germline, CDR1 is MNHEY and CDR2 is SMNVEV (reference sequence). The CDR3 spans 14 residues. V lost 1 base and J lost 6, with 10 bases in between. DNA of the CDR3: TGTGCCAGCAGTTTATTGGCAGTAGGCAATGAGCAGTTCTTC. Protein: CASSLLAVGNEQFF.

The CDR3 spells CASSLGRSGSIPNEQFF. In nucleotides, the CDR3 is TGTGCCAGCAGCTTGGGACGTAGCGGGAGTATTCCCAATGAGCAGTTCTTC. The chain is built from TRBV5-5 and TRBJ2-1, with TRBD2 identical over 9 bases. This CDR3 has 17 residues. Germline lookup yields CDR1 SGHKS and CDR2 YYEKEE (reference sequence). Trimming took 0 bases from V and 6 from J; bases not matched to a gene: 10.

The chain has TRBV28 and TRBJ2-4; D tentatively fits TRBD1 or TRBD2 (7 bases each). Trimming took 2 bases from V and 7 from J, leaving 9 bases between them. Germline V gives CDR1 MDHEN, CDR2 SYDVKM. The CDR3 extends over 13 amino acids. The DNA for the CDR3 is TGTGCCAGCAGTTTACAGGGGGGGAACATTCAGTACTTC. The encoded protein is CASSLQGGNIQYF.

V and J are TRBV6-5 and TRBJ1-3; D remains unclear. CDR1 is MNHEY and CDR2 is SVGAGI in the germline V gene. The CDR3 is 12 amino acids. V lost 8 bases and J lost 0, with 5 bases in between. The CDR3: CASGPSGNTIYF. The CDR3 bases are TGTGCCAGCGGCCCCTCTGGAAACACCATATATTTT.

The chain couples TRBV10-3 to TRBJ2-2; perhaps TRBD1 as D (6 bases). There are 14 residues in the CDR3. V was pared by 7 bases and J by 2 bases, with 11 bases between. Germline loops: CDR1 ENHRY, CDR2 SYGVKD. The CDR3 protein is CAITGVINTGELFF. The CDR3, as DNA: TGTGCCATCACAGGGGTGATTAACACCGGGGAGCTGTTTTTT.

The chain joins TRBV7-8 to TRBJ2-5; TRBD1 matches at 7 bases. The junction had 12 bases not matched to a gene; V was cut back by 6 bases and J by 2 bases. The CDR3 loop spans 16 amino acids. Germline CDR1 is SGHVS and CDR2 is FQNEAQ. The CDR3 DNA is TGTGCCAGCAGGCCCACAGGGGTCGTAACTCAAGAGACCCAGTACTTC. This codes for CASRPTGVVTQETQYF. The full variable domain, in which reference TRBV7-8 and TRBJ2-5 provide the parts outside the CDR3, is GAGVSQSPRYKVAKRGQDVALRCDPISGHVSLFWYQQALGQGPEFLTYFQNEAQLDKSGLPSDRFFAERPEGSVSTLKIQRTQQEDSAVYLCASRPTGVVTQETQYFGPGTRLLVL.

In its sample, this clone was seen a few times. This chain's CDR3 is CASSLAGNTEAFF. The CDR3 DNA reads TGTGCCAGCAGCTTAGCGGGGAACACTGAAGCTTTCTTT. This chain joins TRBV7-9 and TRBJ1-1, with D unclear. The CDR3 consists of 13 residues. Germline CDR1 is SEHNR and CDR2 is FQNEAQ (reference sequence). Trimming removed 0 bases at V and 1 base at J, with 3 bases between.

DNA for the CDR3: TGTGCCAGCTCACCAGCGTACTACAATGAGCAGTTCTTC. Translating it yields CASSPAYYNEQFF. This chain links TRBV18 with TRBJ2-1; D unresolved. Looked up from germline, CDR1 is KGHSH and CDR2 is LQKENI. Trimming took off 2 bases at V and 3 bases at J, with 5 bases between the two ends. The CDR3 is 13 residues long.

DNA for the CDR3: TGTGCCAGCTCACCCTCTCTTAATAGTTGGTATGAGCAGTTCTTC. Translation gives CASSPSLNSWYEQFF. The chain employs TRBV18 and TRBJ2-1; D unclear. The V end lost 3 bases, the J end lost 8 bases, and 17 bases lay between the germline ends. CDR3 length equals 15 residues. CDR1 is KGHSH, CDR2 LQKENI, per germline.

For the CDR3, the DNA is TGTGCCAGTAGTAGACAGGGCGGGGACTATGGCTACACCTTC. Translated, it gives CASSRQGGDYGYTF. The rearrangement joins TRBV19 to TRBJ1-2; 7 positions match TRBD1. The CDR3 spans 14 residues. V lost 4 bases, J lost 3 bases, and 5 bases stayed unmatched. Germline V gives CDR1 LNHDA, CDR2 SQIVND (reference sequence).